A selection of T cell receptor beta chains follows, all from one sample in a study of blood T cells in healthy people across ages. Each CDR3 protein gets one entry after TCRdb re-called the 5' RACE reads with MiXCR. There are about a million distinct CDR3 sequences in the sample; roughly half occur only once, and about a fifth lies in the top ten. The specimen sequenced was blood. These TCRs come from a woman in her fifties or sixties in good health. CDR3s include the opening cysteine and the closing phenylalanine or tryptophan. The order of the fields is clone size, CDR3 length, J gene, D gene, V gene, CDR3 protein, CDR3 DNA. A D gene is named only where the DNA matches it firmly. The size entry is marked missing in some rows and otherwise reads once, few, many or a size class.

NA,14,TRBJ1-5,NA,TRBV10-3,CAISDISGDQPQHF,TGTGCCATCAGTGATATATCCGGAGATCAGCCCCAGCATTTT
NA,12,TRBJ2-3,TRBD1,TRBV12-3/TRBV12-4,CACSYRTGTQYF,TGTGCCTGCAGTTATAGGACAGGGACGCAGTATTTT
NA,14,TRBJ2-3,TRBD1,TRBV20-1,CSAASGQHTDTQYF,TGCAGTGCAGCATCGGGACAGCACACAGATACGCAGTATTTT
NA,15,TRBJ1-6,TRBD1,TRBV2,CASSAAGTANSPLHF,TGTGCCAGCAGTGCTGCAGGGACAGCTAATTCACCCCTCCACTTT
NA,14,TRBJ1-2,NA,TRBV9,CASSATGMDYGYTF,TGTGCCAGCAGCGCTACAGGGATGGACTATGGCTACACCTTC
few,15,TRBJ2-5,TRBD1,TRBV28,CASSGDRGLGETQYF,TGTGCCAGCAGCGGGGACAGGGGGCTAGGGGAGACCCAGTACTTC
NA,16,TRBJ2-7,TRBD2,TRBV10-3,CAIGTSGALGSYEQYF,TGTGCCATCGGGACTAGCGGAGCCCTAGGGTCCTACGAGCAGTACTTC
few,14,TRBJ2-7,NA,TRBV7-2,CASSLGGFSPEQYF,TGTGCCAGCAGCTTAGGGGGGTTTTCCCCCGAGCAGTACTTC
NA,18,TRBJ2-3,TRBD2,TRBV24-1,CATSEGASGSRATDTQYF,TGTGCCACCAGTGAGGGGGCTAGCGGGAGTCGGGCCACAGATACGCAGTATTTT
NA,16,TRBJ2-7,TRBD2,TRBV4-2,CASSQGTSGGSYEQYF,TGTGCCAGCAGCCAAGGTACTAGCGGAGGCTCCTACGAGCAGTACTTC
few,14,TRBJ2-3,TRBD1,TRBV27,CASSMTGWADTQYF,TGTGCCAGCAGTATGACAGGGTGGGCAGATACGCAGTATTTT
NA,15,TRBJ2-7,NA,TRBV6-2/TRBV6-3,CAGSYGTGRSYEQYF,TGTGCCGGCAGTTATGGGACGGGACGCTCCTACGAGCAGTACTTC
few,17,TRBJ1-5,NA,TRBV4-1,CASSPTDPRGDNQPQHF,TGCGCCAGCAGCCCGACCGACCCTCGCGGGGACAATCAGCCCCAGCATTTT
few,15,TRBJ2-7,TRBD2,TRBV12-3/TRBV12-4,CASSPLLAGVGEQYF,TGTGCCAGCAGTCCCCTTTTAGCGGGAGTGGGCGAGCAGTACTTC
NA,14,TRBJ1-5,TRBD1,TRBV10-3,CAISLDRGDQPQHF,TGTGCCATCAGTCTGGACAGGGGCGATCAGCCCCAGCATTTT
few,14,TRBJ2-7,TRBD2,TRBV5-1,CASRVASGISEQYF,TGCGCCAGCAGAGTGGCTAGCGGGATTAGCGAGCAGTACTTC
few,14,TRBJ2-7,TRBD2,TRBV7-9,CASSLGGLAIEQYF,TGTGCCAGCAGCTTAGGGGGACTAGCTATCGAGCAGTACTTC
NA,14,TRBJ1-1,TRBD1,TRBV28,CASTLQGVGTEAFF,TGTGCCAGCACCCTACAGGGGGTCGGCACTGAAGCTTTCTTT
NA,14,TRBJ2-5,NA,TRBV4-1,CASSQWALRETQYF,TGCGCCAGCAGCCAATGGGCCCTTAGGGAGACCCAGTACTTC
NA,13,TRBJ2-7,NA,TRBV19,CASSQIGGDEQYF,TGTGCCAGTAGTCAAATTGGCGGGGACGAGCAGTACTTC
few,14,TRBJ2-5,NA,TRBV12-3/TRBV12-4,CASTAGVGGETQYF,TGTGCCAGCACGGCTGGCGTTGGGGGAGAGACCCAGTACTTC
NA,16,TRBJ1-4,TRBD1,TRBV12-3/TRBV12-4,CASSSKYRGGGEKLFF,TGTGCCAGCAGTTCCAAATACAGGGGCGGTGGAGAAAAACTGTTTTTT
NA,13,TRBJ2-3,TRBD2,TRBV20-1,CSAIGLEENTQYF,TGCAGTGCTATCGGACTAGAGGAAAATACGCAGTATTTT
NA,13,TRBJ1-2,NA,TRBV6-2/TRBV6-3,CASSYEGRSGYTF,TGTGCCAGCAGTTACGAGGGGCGAAGTGGCTACACCTTC
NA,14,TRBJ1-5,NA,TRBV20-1,CSAKGRGAGQPQHF,TGCAGTGCAAAGGGTCGTGGAGCTGGTCAGCCCCAGCATTTT
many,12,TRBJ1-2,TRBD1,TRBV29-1,CSSADRASGYTF,TGCAGCTCCGCCGACAGGGCTTCTGGCTACACCTTC
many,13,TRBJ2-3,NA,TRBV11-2,CASSLDAQDTQYF,TGTGCCAGCAGCTTAGATGCCCAGGATACGCAGTATTTT
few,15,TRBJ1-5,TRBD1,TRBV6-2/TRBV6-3,CASTKAGQAIGPQHF,TGTGCCAGCACCAAAGCCGGACAGGCCATCGGTCCCCAGCATTTT
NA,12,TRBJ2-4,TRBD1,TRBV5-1,CASSFGQGGSYF,TGCGCCAGCAGCTTCGGACAGGGAGGATCGTACTTC
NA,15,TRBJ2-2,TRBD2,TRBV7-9,CASRATSGSPGELFF,TGTGCCAGCAGAGCGACTAGCGGGAGCCCCGGGGAGCTGTTTTTT
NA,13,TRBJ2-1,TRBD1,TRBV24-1,CATRGQGFNEQFF,TGTGCCACCCGAGGACAGGGGTTCAATGAGCAGTTCTTC
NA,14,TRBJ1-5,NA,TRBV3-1,CASSQVPGNQPQHF,TGTGCCAGCAGCCAAGTTCCAGGCAATCAGCCCCAGCATTTT
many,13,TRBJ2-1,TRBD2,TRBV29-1,CSAPRGLAGEQFF,TGCAGCGCCCCCCGGGGACTAGCGGGAGAGCAGTTCTTC
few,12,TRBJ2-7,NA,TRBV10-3,CAISESRNEQYF,TGTGCCATCAGTGAGTCTAGAAACGAGCAGTACTTC
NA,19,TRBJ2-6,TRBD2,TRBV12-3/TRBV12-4,CASTRRAGGPFFGANVLTF,TGTGCCAGCACCCGGAGAGCGGGAGGGCCTTTCTTTGGGGCCAACGTCCTGACTTTC
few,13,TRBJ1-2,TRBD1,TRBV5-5,CATRQGYNYGYTF,TGTGCCACCCGACAGGGATATAACTATGGCTACACCTTC
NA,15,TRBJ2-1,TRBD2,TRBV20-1,CSARRLAGSAGEQFF,TGCAGTGCTAGAAGGTTAGCGGGAAGTGCGGGTGAGCAGTTCTTC
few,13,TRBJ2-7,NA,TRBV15,CATSRGGRYEQYF,TGTGCCACCAGCAGAGGAGGACGCTACGAGCAGTACTTC
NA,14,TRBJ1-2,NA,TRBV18,CASSPRGLLYGYTF,TGTGCCAGCTCACCACGAGGTCTCCTCTATGGCTACACCTTC
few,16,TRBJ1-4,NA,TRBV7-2,CASSLGMGATNEKLFF,TGTGCCAGCAGCTTGGGGATGGGGGCAACTAATGAAAAACTGTTTTTT
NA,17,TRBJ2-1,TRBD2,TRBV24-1,CATSDPIRSGAYNEQFF,TGTGCCACCAGTGACCCTATTAGGAGCGGGGCATACAATGAGCAGTTCTTC
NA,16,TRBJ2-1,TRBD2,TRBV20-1,CSARRAAGGPGNEQFF,TGCAGTGCTAGAAGGGCGGCGGGAGGGCCAGGGAATGAGCAGTTCTTC
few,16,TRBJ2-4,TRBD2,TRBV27,CASSLGLAGGVNIQYF,TGTGCCAGCAGTCTTGGACTAGCGGGAGGGGTAAACATTCAGTACTTC
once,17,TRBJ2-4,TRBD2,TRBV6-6,CASSYISRAGPYNEQYF,TGTGCCAGCAGTTACATATCCCGAGCGGGGCCCTACAATGAGCAGTACTTC
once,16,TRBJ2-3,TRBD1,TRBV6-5,CASSYHIGQGGSTQYF,TGTGCCAGCAGTTACCACATCGGACAGGGGGGCAGTACGCAGTATTTT
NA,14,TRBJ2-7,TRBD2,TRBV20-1,CSGERVAGYNEQYF,TGCAGTGGGGAAAGGGTAGCGGGTTACAATGAGCAGTACTTC
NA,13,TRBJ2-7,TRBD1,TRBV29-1,CSARTGGNYEQYF,TGCAGCGCGAGGACAGGGGGAAACTACGAGCAGTACTTC
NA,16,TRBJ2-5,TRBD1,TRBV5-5,CASSLTGDRVWETQYF,TGTGCCAGCAGCTTGACTGGGGACAGGGTTTGGGAGACCCAGTACTTC
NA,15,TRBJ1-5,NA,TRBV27,CASSLAGGAGQPQHF,TGTGCCAGCAGTTTAGCGGGGGGCGCAGGGCAGCCCCAGCATTTT
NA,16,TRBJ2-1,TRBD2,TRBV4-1,CASSQPPGLAGNEQFF,TGCGCCAGCAGCCAGCCCCCGGGACTAGCTGGAAATGAGCAGTTCTTC
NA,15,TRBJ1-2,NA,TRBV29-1,CSMLDSNRANYGYTF,TGCAGCATGTTAGACAGCAACAGAGCTAACTATGGCTACACCTTC
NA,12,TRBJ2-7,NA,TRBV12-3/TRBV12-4,CASSLGTLEQYF,TGTGCCAGCAGTTTAGGGACCTTGGAGCAGTACTTC
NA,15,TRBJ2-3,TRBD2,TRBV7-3,CASSLAASGLLTQYF,TGTGCCAGCAGCTTAGCCGCTAGCGGGCTACTTACGCAGTATTTT
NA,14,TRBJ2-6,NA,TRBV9,CASSVALTANVPTF,TGTGCCAGCAGCGTAGCATTGACGGCCAACGTCCCGACTTTC
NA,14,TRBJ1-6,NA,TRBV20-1,CSARDIAKDSPLHF,TGCAGTGCTAGAGATATTGCAAAAGATTCACCCCTCCACTTT
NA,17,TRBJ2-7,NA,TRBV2,CASSGIHRTDRLYEQYF,TGTGCCAGCAGTGGGATTCATCGGACAGACAGATTGTACGAGCAGTACTTC
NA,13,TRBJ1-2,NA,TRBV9,CASSGDPSRGYTF,TGTGCCAGCAGCGGGGACCCCAGTAGGGGCTACACCTTC
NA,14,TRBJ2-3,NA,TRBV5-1,CASSLEATTDTQYF,TGCGCCAGCAGCTTGGAAGCGACCACAGATACGCAGTATTTT
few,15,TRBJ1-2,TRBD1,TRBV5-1,CASRPVMDRGRGYTF,TGCGCCAGCAGACCCGTTATGGACAGGGGGCGCGGCTACACCTTC